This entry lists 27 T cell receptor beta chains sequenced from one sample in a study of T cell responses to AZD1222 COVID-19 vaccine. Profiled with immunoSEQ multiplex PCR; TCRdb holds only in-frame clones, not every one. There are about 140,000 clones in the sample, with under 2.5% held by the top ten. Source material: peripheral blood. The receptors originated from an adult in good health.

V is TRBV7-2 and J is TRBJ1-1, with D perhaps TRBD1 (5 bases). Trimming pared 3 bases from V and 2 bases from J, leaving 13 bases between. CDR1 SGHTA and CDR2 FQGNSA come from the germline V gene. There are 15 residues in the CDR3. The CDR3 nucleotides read TGTGCCAGCAGCTTCACCGGGGGGGGAAACACTGAAGCTTTCTTT. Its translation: CASSFTGGGNTEAFF.

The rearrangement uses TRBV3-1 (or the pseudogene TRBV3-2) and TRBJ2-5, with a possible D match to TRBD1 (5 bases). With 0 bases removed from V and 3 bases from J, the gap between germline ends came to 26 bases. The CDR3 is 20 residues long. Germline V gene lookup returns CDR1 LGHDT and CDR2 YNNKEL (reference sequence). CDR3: CASSQDPSAGRTNPKETQYF. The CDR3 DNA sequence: TGTGCCAGCAGCCAAGATCCCTCGGCAGGGCGAACAAATCCGAAAGAGACCCAGTACTTC.

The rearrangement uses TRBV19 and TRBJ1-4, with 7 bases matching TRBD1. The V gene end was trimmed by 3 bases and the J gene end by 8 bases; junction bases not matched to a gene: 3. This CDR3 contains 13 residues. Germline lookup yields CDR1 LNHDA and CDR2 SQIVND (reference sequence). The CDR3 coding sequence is TGTGCCAGTAGTATCGACAGGGAAGAAAAACTGTTTTTT. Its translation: CASSIDREEKLFF. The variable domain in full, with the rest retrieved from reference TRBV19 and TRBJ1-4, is DGGITQSPKYLFRKEGQNVTLSCEQNLNHDAMYWYRQDPGQGLRLIYYSQIVNDFQKGDIAEGYSVSREKKESFPLTVTSAQKNPTAFYLCASSIDREEKLFFGSGTQLSVL.

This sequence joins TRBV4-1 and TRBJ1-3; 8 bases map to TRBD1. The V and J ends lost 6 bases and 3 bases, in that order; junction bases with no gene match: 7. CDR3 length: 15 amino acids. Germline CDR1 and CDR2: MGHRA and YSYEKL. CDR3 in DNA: TGCGCCAGCAGTCGGACAGGGACCAGTGGAAACACCATATATTTT. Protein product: CASSRTGTSGNTIYF.

The CDR3 loop reads CASSPRLPGQGAFQPQHF. The CDR3 DNA reads as TGTGCCAGCAGCCCCAGATTACCCGGACAGGGGGCTTTTCAGCCCCAGCATTTT. The chain uses TRBV3-1 (or the pseudogene TRBV3-2) and TRBJ1-5, with 11 bases aligning to TRBD1. Germline CDR1 is LGHDT and CDR2 is YNNKEL (reference sequence). Trimming at V came to 4 bases and at J to 6 bases, leaving 14 bases not matched to a gene. CDR3 length equals 18 residues.

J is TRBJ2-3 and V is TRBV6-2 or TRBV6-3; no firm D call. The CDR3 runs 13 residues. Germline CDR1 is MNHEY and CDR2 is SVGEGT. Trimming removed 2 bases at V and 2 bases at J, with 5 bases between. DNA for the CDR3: TGTGCCAGCAGTTACGGGTACACAGATACGCAGTATTTT. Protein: CASSYGYTDTQYF.

The CDR3, as DNA: TGTGCCAGCTCACCCCAGGGACAGAATAATGAAAAACTGTTTTTT. This translates into CASSPQGQNNEKLFF. The rearrangement joins TRBV18 to TRBJ1-4, with 7 nucleotides matching TRBD1. Trimming cost V 3 bases and J 4 bases; bases outside gene matches: 5. The CDR3 has 15 residues. CDR1 is KGHSH and CDR2 is LQKENI in the germline V gene.

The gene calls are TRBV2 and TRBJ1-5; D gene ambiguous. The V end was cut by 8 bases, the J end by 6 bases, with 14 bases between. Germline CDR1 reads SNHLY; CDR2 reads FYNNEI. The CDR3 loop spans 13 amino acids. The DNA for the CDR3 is TGTGCCAGCGGGCCCGATTCTCCTCAGCCCCAGCATTTT. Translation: CASGPDSPQPQHF. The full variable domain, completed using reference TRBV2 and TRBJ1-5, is EPEVTQTPSHQVTQMGQEVILRCVPISNHLYFYWYRQILGQKVEFLVSFYNNEISEKSEIFDDQFSVERPDGSNFTLKIRSTKLEDSAMYFCASGPDSPQPQHFGDGTRLSIL.

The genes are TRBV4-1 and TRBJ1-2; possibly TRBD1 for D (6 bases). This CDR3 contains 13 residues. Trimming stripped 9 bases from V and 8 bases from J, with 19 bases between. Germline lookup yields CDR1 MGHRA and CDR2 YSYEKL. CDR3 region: CASRGSGARGYTF. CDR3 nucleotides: TGCGCCAGTAGGGGGAGCGGGGCAAGGGGCTACACCTTC.

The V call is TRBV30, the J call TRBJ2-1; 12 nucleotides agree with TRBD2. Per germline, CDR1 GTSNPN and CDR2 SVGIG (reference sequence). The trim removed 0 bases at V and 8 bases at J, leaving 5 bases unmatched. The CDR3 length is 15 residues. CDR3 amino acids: CAWSVGLAGSDEQFF. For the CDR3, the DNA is TGTGCCTGGAGTGTTGGACTAGCGGGGTCGGATGAGCAGTTCTTC.

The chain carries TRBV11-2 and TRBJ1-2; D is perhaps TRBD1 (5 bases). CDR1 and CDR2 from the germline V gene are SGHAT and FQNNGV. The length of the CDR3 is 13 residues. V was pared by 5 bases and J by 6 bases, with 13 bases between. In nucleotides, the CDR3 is TGTGCCAGCAGCCCGGAGGGGTTAGATGGCTACACCTTC. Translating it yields CASSPEGLDGYTF.

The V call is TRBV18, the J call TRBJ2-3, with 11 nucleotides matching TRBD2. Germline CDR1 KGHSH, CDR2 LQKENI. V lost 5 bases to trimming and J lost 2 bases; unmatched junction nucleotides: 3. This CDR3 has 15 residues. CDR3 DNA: TGTGCCAGCTCATTGGGACTAGCGGACACAGATACGCAGTATTTT. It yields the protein CASSLGLADTDTQYF.

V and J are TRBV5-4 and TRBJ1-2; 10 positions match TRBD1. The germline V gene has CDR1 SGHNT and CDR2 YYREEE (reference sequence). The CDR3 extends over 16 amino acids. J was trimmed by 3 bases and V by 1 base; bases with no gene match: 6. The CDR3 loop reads CASSLTGQGGHYGYTF. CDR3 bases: TGTGCCAGCAGCTTGACCGGACAGGGGGGGCACTATGGCTACACCTTC.

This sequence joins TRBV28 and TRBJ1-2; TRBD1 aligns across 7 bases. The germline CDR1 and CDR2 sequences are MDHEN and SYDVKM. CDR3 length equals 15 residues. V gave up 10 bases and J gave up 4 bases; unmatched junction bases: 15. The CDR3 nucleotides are TGTGCCACCTTAGGGTTAGGGGGCCGTGGCTATGGCTACACCTTC. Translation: CATLGLGGRGYGYTF.

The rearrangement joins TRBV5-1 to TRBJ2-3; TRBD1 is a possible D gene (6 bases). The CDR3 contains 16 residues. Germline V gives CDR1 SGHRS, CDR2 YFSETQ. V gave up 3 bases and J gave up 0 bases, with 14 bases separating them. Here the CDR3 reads CASSSLQGPSTDTQYF. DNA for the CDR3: TGCGCCAGCAGCTCCCTACAGGGCCCTAGCACAGATACGCAGTATTTT.

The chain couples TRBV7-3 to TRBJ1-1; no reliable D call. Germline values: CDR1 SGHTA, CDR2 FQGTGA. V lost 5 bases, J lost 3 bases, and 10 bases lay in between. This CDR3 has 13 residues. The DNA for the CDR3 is TGTGCCAGCAGCAAGACAAGGGACACTGAAGCTTTCTTT. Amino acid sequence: CASSKTRDTEAFF.

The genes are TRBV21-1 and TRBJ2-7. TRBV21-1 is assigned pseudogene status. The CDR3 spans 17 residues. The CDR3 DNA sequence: TGTGCCAGCAGCAAACAGGTCGTGGGGTACAACATGTACGAGCAGTACTTC. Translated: CASSKQVVGYNMYEQYF.

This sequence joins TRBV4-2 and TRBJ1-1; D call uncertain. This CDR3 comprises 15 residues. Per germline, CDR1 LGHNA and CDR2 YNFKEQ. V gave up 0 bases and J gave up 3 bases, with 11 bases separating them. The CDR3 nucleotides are TGTGCCAGCAGCCAAGATCGTGTGGGGTACACTGAAGCTTTCTTT. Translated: CASSQDRVGYTEAFF.

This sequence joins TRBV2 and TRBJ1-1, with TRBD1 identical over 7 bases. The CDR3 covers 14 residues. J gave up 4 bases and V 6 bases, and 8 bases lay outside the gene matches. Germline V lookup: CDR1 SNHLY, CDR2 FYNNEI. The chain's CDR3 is CASRDPGGSTEAFF. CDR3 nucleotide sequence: TGTGCCAGCAGGGACCCAGGGGGGAGCACTGAAGCTTTCTTT.

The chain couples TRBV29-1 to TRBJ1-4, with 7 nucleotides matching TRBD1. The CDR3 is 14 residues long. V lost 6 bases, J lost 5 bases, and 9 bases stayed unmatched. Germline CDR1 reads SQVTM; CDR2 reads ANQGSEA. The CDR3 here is CSVSAGTANEKLFF. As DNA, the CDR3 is TGCAGCGTGAGCGCCGGGACAGCGAATGAAAAACTGTTTTTT.

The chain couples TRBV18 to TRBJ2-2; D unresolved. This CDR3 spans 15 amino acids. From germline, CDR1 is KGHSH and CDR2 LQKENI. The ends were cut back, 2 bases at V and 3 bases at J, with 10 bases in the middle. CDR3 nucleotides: TGTGCCAGCTCACCAACGAAGACGTACACCGGGGAGCTGTTTTTT. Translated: CASSPTKTYTGELFF.

In DNA form, the CDR3 reads TGTGCCAGCAGGGCAACAGGAAATAATGAAAAACTGTTTTTT. Protein sequence: CASRATGNNEKLFF. This chain connects TRBV11-2 to TRBJ1-4; TRBD1 is a possible D gene (5 bases). Germline CDR1 reads SGHAT; CDR2 reads FQNNGV. V was shortened by 6 bases and J by 4 bases, with 12 bases between the two germline ends. The CDR3 is 14 residues long.

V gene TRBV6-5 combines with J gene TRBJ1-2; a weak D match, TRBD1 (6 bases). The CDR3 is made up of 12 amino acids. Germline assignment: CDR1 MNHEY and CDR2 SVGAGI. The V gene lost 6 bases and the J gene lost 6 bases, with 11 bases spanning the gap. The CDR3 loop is CASRQGGDGYTF. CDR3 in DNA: TGTGCCAGCAGACAGGGTGGGGATGGCTACACCTTC.

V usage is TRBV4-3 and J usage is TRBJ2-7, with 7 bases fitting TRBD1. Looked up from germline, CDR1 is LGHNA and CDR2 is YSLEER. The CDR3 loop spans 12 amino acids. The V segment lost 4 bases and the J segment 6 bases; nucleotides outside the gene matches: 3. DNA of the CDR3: TGCGCCAGCAGCCCTGACAGGGCCGAGCAGTACTTC. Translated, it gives CASSPDRAEQYF.

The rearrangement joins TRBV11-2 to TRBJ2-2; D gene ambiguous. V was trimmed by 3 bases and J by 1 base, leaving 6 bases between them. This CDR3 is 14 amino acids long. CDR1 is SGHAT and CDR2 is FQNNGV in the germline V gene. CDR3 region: CASSFGVNTGELFF. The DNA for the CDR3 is TGTGCCAGCAGCTTTGGTGTGAACACCGGGGAGCTGTTTTTT.

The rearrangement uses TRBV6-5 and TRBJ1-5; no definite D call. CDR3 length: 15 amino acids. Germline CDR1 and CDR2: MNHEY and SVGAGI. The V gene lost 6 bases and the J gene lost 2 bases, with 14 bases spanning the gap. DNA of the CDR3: TGTGCCAGCAGGCGCCAGGTCACTGGCAATCAGCCCCAGCATTTT. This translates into CASRRQVTGNQPQHF.

CDR3 loop: CASSPLGQELYEQYF. The CDR3 DNA sequence: TGTGCCAGCAGCCCCCTGGGACAGGAGCTCTACGAGCAGTACTTC. The rearrangement links TRBV4-2 to TRBJ2-7; 8 bases fit TRBD1. J gave up 3 bases and V 4 bases, and 8 bases lay outside the gene matches. This CDR3 contains 15 residues. In germline, CDR1 is LGHNA, CDR2 YNFKEQ.